This paragraph covers one T cell receptor beta chain sequence. What it binds is unknown. Method: immunoSEQ multiplex PCR; TCRdb's copy keeps in-frame clones and lacks some. Here the sample spans 250,000 to 400,000 clones, approximately 86% being singletons. This record comes from a study of cytomegalovirus exposure and HLA in healthy donors. The study, taken as a whole, reports: Three chains linked to CMV were shown in vitro to be specific for CMV antigens. It was found in a later analysis that first-cohort TCR clusters tended to co-occur in the 100 to 150 validation repertoires. For cytomegalovirus status, the classifier reportedly gave diagnoses with high specificity and sensitivity.

There are 12 residues in the CDR3. The germline gives CDR1 LNHDA, CDR2 SQIVND (reference sequence). The ends were cut back, 5 bases at V and 10 bases at J, with 12 bases in the middle. The source material was PBMCs. This sequence joins TRBV19 and TRBJ2-1; D unresolved. This sequence was found in a man younger than 45 in good health and CMV-seronegative. The CDR3 is CASSPAGGEQFF. The CDR3, as DNA: TGTGCCAGTAGTCCGGCTGGCGGAGAGCAGTTCTTC.